This paragraph covers one T cell receptor beta chain sequence. Cohort 3 donors counted as recovered after two negative PCRs, clearance, or resolved symptoms. Sequenced by immunoSEQ multiplex PCR; TCRdb stores in-frame clones only, minus some. The sample gives a few hundred thousand clones, about 92% of which show up once; 0.6% is in the top ten. The record originates from a study of blood T cell repertoires in COVID-19. Study at large: Samples of COVID-19 (acute and convalescent) were obtained from the United States, Italy and Spain.

Germline V gene lookup returns CDR1 MDHEN and CDR2 SYDVKM. V trimming: 6 bases; J trimming: 9 bases; junction bases outside the gene matches: 5. The CDR3 is 12 amino acids. The receptor was isolated from a man younger than 30 who had recovered from COVID-19. The gene calls are TRBV28 and TRBJ2-1; the match to TRBD2 covers 7 bases. Sequenced material: PBMCs or T cells enriched from blood (not recorded which). DNA of the CDR3: TGTGCCAGCAGACTTAGCGGGCGTGAGCAGTTCTTC. Translated: CASRLSGREQFF.